This TCR beta chain was profiled in a study of OX40 agonist ivuxolimab in advanced cancers. Study summary: About 42% of patients had received prior checkpoint inhibitor therapy.

With V trimmed by 5 bases and J by 8 bases, 5 bases remained unmatched. CDR1 and CDR2 from the germline V gene are LNHDA and SQIVND (reference sequence). This CDR3 contains 13 residues. TCRdb's table, derived via immunoSEQ multiplex PCR, lists solely in-frame clones and lacks some. Of some 60,000 clones listed, approximately 82% were seen once; the top ten hold approximately 4.5%. The material sequenced was CD4+ or CD8+ T cells sorted from blood, taken in a trial of the OX40 agonist ivuxolimab. The genes are TRBV19 and TRBJ2-1; 8 nucleotides line up with TRBD1. The clonotype was recovered from an adult with an advanced solid tumor such as melanoma, head and neck, liver or kidney cancer. This chain's CDR3 is CASSPRQGYEQFF. The DNA of the CDR3 is TGTGCCAGTAGTCCGCGACAGGGGTATGAGCAGTTCTTC.